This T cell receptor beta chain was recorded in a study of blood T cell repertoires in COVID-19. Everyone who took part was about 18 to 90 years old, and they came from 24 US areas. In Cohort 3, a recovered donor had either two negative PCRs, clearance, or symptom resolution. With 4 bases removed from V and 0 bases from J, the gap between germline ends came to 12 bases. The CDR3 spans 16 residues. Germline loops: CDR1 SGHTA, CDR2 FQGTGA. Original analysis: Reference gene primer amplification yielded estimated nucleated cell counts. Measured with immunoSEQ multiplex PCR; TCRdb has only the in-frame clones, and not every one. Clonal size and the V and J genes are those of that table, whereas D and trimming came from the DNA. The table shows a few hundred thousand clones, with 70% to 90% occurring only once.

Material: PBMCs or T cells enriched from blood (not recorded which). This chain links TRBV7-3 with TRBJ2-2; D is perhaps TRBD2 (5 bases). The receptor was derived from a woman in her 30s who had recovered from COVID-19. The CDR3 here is CASSSLPGTNTGELFF. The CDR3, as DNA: TGTGCCAGCAGCTCCCTCCCGGGGACGAACACCGGGGAGCTGTTTTTT.